This is a list of T cell receptor beta chains from one sample in a study of identical twins. TCRdb re-analysed the 5' RACE reads in MiXCR, keeping a single row per CDR3 protein. The sample includes some 97,000 distinct CDR3 sequences, 5.9% seen only once; the top ten take less than 15%. Sequenced input: memory T cells sorted from blood. The receptors were gathered from a woman in her 50s in good health. The CDR3 runs from the conserved cysteine through the conserved F or W. A D gene is named only where the DNA matches it firmly. The listing skips clone size in some rows; elsewhere it reads once, few, many or a size class.

.,.,TRBV6-1,TRBJ2-1,TGTGCCAGCTCACAGGGTCTATCGGGCAATGAGCAGTTCTTC,CASSQGLSGNEQFF
.,.,TRBV11-2,TRBJ1-6,TGTGCCAGCAGCTTAGTGGGTAACTCACCCCTCCACTTT,CASSLVGNSPLHF
many,.,TRBV5-1,TRBJ2-3,TGCGCCAGCAGCTTGGCCGGGGTAGGCACAGATACGCAGTATTTT,CASSLAGVGTDTQYF
many,.,TRBV29-1,TRBJ2-7,TGCAGCGTTGCGGACAGCTCCTACGAGCAGTACTTC,CSVADSSYEQYF
many,.,TRBV15,TRBJ1-4,TGTGCCACCACGAGTGGGGACGCTGGGGGGCTGTTTTTT,CATTSGDAGGLFF
many,.,TRBV3-1,TRBJ1-6,TGTGCCAGCAGCCAGACGGACGGCAAATCACCCCTCCACTTT,CASSQTDGKSPLHF
many,.,TRBV29-1,TRBJ2-2,TGCAGCGTTAGGAAAGCCGGGGAGCTGTTTTTT,CSVRKAGELFF
.,TRBD2,TRBV19,TRBJ2-3,TGTGCCAGTAGGATTACTAGCGGGAAAGATACGCAGTATTTT,CASRITSGKDTQYF
many,.,TRBV7-9,TRBJ2-3,TGTGCCAGCACCCACCCACAGGGACCAGATACGCAGTATTTT,CASTHPQGPDTQYF
many,TRBD2,TRBV5-5,TRBJ2-1,TGTGCCAGCAGCTCGGCGGGACTAGCGGGTGTGTTGTTCTTC,CASSSAGLAGVLFF
many,.,TRBV18,TRBJ2-5,TGTGCCAGCTCACCTGAGGAGACCCAGTACTTC,CASSPEETQYF
many,.,TRBV11-2,TRBJ1-1,TGTGCCAGCAGGGACGGGGAAACAGTACGCGCTGAAGCTTTCTTT,CASRDGETVRAEAFF
medium-sized,.,TRBV4-2,TRBJ2-2,TGTGCCAGCAGCCAAGATCTGGAGGGAATCAACACCGGGGAGCTGTTTTTT,CASSQDLEGINTGELFF
many,.,TRBV29-1,TRBJ1-1,TGCAGCGCTTGGGACACATGGAACACTGAAGCTTTCTTT,CSAWDTWNTEAFF
.,TRBD1,TRBV12-3/TRBV12-4,TRBJ1-2,TGTGCCAGCAGTGCAGGGGGCGTGAGAGAAGGCTACCCCTTC,CASSAGGVREGYPF
few,.,TRBV19,TRBJ2-2,TGTGCCAGTAGTATGTACGGGAAGAACACCGGGGAGCTGTTTTTT,CASSMYGKNTGELFF
few,TRBD2,TRBV10-2,TRBJ2-1,TGCGCCAGCCGCCAGGGGCCTAGCGGGTTGAGCTCCTACAATGAGCAGTTCTTC,CASRQGPSGLSSYNEQFF
many,.,TRBV12-3/TRBV12-4,TRBJ2-5,TGTGCCAGCAGTTTAGGTTTAGAGACCCAGTACTTC,CASSLGLETQYF
many,.,TRBV20-1,TRBJ1-5,TGCAGTGCTAGTCGGGGATTTGAGCCCCAGCATTTT,CSASRGFEPQHF
few,.,TRBV9,TRBJ1-2,TGTGCCAGCAGCGTAGGTGGGGGGACCAACTATGGCTACACCTTC,CASSVGGGTNYGYTF
many,.,TRBV20-1,TRBJ1-2,TGCAGTGCTAGGAAGGGTGCCGGAGGCTACACCTTC,CSARKGAGGYTF
many,.,TRBV29-1,TRBJ1-1,TGCAGCGTTGGGCCTCGGGCCGGGAGAACAGGTGAAGCTTTCTTT,CSVGPRAGRTGEAFF
many,TRBD2,TRBV5-1,TRBJ2-1,TGCGCCAGCAGCTCCCCCAGACTAGCGGAGGTTGAGCAGTTCTTC,CASSSPRLAEVEQFF
many,.,TRBV12-3/TRBV12-4,TRBJ2-2,TGTGCCAGCCTCTCCGGGGAGCTGTTTTTT,CASLSGELFF
many,.,TRBV20-1,TRBJ2-5,TGCAGTGCTAGAAGGGGAGGTGAGACCCAGTACTTC,CSARRGGETQYF
few,.,TRBV28,TRBJ2-5,TGTGCCAGCAACGGGGGGCTAAGGGGAGAGACCCAGTACTTC,CASNGGLRGETQYF
many,.,TRBV29-1,TRBJ1-1,TGCAGCGTGTTAGCCTGGAGCACTGAAGCTTTCTTT,CSVLAWSTEAFF
.,TRBD2,TRBV5-6,TRBJ2-5,TGTGCCAGCAGCGCCGGGACTAGCGGGGGATACCAAGAGACCCAGTACTTC,CASSAGTSGGYQETQYF
many,.,TRBV11-2,TRBJ2-5,TGTGCCAGCAGCTTAACTAGCAGCCAAGAGACCCAGTACTTC,CASSLTSSQETQYF